A selection of T cell receptor beta chains follows, all from one sample in a study of circulating CD8 cells and anti-PD-1 response in melanoma. TCRdb reanalysed the reads using MiXCR and keeps one entry per CDR3 protein. The sample has more than 450 distinct CDR3 sequences; roughly 9% are singletons. Here the sequenced sample was CD8+ T cells from PBMCs, taken at baseline or after one month of anti-PD-1 therapy (not recorded which). These TCRs come from a human donor with melanoma. The CDR3 runs from the conserved cysteine through the conserved F or W. The order of the fields is CDR3 length, clone size, V gene, J gene, D gene, CDR3 protein, CDR3 DNA. A D gene is named only where the DNA matches it firmly. Part of the rows lack a size; the others show once, few, many or a class for expanded clones.

15,-,TRBV6-1,TRBJ2-2,-,CASERGRGYTGELFF,TGTGCCAGCGAGCGGGGCAGGGGGTACACCGGGGAGCTGTTTTTT
16,medium-sized,TRBV11-2,TRBJ2-1,-,CASTPPEGSFYNEQFF,TGTGCCAGCACCCCCCCCGAGGGTTCCTTCTACAATGAGCAGTTCTTC
19,medium-sized,TRBV7-2,TRBJ2-7,TRBD2,CASSLTPRVAGALSYEQYF,TGTGCCAGCAGCCTAACCCCCAGGGTAGCGGGGGCTCTATCCTACGAGCAGTACTTC
16,-,TRBV20-1,TRBJ2-1,-,CSARGGTLSSYNEQFF,TGCAGTGCTAGGGGCGGGACACTCAGCTCCTACAATGAGCAGTTCTTC
13,medium-sized,TRBV19,TRBJ2-1,-,CASAFTTANEQFF,TGTGCCAGTGCCTTCACGACAGCTAATGAGCAGTTCTTC
16,few,TRBV4-3,TRBJ2-5,TRBD2,CASSQDAAGGEETQYF,TGCGCCAGCAGCCAAGATGCAGCGGGGGGCGAAGAGACCCAGTACTTC
12,medium-sized,TRBV2,TRBJ1-2,-,CASMEANYGYTF,TGTGCCAGCATGGAAGCTAACTATGGCTACACCTTC